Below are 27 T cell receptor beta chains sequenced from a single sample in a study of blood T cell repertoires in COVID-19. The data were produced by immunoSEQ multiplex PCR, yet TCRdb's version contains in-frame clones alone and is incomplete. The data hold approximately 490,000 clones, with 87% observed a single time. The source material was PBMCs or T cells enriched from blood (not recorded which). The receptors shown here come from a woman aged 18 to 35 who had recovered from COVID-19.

The CDR3 coding sequence is TGTGCCAGCAGCCGGGACAGACTTTACGAGCAGTACTTC. Translation: CASSRDRLYEQYF. V gene TRBV6-5 combines with J gene TRBJ2-7, with 7 bases aligning to TRBD1. The germline V gene encodes CDR1 MNHEY and CDR2 SVGAGI. CDR3 size: 13 residues. After removal of 6 bases from V and 4 bases from J, the junction contained 6 bases not matched to a gene.

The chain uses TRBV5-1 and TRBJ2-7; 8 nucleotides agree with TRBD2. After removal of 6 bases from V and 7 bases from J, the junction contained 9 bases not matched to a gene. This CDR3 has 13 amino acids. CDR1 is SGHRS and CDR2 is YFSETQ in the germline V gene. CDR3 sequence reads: CASTMGASGEQYF. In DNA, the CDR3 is TGCGCCAGCACCATGGGGGCTAGCGGGGAGCAGTACTTC. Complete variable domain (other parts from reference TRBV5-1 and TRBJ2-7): KAGVTQTPRYLIKTRGQQVTLSCSPISGHRSVSWYQQTPGQGLQFLFEYFSETQRNKGNFPGRFSGRQFSNSRSEMNVSTLELGDSALYLCASTMGASGEQYFGPGTRLTVT.

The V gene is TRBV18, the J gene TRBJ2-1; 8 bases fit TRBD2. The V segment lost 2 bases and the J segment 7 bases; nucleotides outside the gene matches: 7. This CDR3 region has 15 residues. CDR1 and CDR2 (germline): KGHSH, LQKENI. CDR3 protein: CASSPFGGARNEQFF. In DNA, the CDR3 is TGTGCCAGCTCACCATTCGGGGGGGCCAGGAATGAGCAGTTCTTC.

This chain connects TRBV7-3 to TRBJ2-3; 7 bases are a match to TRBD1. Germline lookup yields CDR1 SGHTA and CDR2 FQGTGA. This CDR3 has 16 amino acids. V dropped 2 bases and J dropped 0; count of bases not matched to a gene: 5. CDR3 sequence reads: CASSLGQAVSTDTQYF. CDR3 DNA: TGTGCCAGCAGCTTAGGACAGGCGGTTAGCACAGATACGCAGTATTTT.

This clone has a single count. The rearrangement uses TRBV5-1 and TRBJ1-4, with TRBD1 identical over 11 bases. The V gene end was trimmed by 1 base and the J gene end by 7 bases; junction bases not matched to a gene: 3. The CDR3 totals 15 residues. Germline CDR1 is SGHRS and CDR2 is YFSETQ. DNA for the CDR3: TGCGCCAGCAGCTTGCAAGGGACAGGGGGTGAAAAACTGTTTTTT. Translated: CASSLQGTGGEKLFF. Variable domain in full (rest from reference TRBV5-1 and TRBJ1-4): KAGVTQTPRYLIKTRGQQVTLSCSPISGHRSVSWYQQTPGQGLQFLFEYFSETQRNKGNFPGRFSGRQFSNSRSEMNVSTLELGDSALYLCASSLQGTGGEKLFFGSGTQLSVL.

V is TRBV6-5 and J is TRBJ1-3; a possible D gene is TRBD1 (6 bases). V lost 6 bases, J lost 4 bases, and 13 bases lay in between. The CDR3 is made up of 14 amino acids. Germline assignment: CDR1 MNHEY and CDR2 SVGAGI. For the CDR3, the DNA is TGTGCCAGCAGCTCAGGGGAAAGGGGAAACACCATATATTTT. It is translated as CASSSGERGNTIYF.

The chain's CDR3 is CSASQVTYGYTF. The CDR3 DNA reads as TGCAGTGCTAGTCAGGTTACCTATGGCTACACCTTC. This chain joins TRBV20-1 and TRBJ1-2; no clear D gene. Looked up from germline, CDR1 is DFQATT and CDR2 is SNEGSKA (reference sequence). The CDR3 runs 12 residues. Deletions cut 3 bases from V and 4 bases from J, with 9 bases between.

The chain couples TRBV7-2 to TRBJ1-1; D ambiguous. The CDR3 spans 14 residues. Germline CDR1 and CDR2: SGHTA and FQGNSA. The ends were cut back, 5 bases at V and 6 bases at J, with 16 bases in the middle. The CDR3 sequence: CASSPHIEGPEAFF. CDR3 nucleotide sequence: TGTGCCAGCAGCCCCCATATAGAGGGCCCTGAAGCTTTCTTT.

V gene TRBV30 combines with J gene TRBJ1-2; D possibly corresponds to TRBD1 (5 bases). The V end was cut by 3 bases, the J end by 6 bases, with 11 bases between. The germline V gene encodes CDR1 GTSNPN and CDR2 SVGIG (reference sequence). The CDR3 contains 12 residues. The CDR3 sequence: CAWRKGLDGYTF. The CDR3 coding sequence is TGTGCCTGGAGAAAGGGGCTTGATGGCTACACCTTC. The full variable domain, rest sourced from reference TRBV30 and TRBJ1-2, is SQTIHQWPATLVQPVGSPLSLECTVEGTSNPNLYWYRQAAGRGLQLLFYSVGIGQISSEVPQNLSASRPQDRQFILSSKKLLLSDSGFYLCAWRKGLDGYTFGSGTRLTVV.

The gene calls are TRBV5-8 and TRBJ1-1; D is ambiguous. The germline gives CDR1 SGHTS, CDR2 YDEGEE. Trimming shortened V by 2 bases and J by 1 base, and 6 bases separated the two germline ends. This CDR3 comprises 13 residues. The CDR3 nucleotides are TGTGCCAGCAGCTTTCACAGGAACACTGAAGCTTTCTTT. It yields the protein CASSFHRNTEAFF.

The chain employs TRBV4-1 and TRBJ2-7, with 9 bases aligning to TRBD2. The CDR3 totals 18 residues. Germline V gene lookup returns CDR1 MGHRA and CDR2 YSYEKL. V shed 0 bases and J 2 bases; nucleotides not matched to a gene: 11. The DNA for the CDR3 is TGCGCCAGCAGCCAAGATCGGATAGAGGCTAGCGGGGCCTACGAGCAGTACTTC. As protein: CASSQDRIEASGAYEQYF.

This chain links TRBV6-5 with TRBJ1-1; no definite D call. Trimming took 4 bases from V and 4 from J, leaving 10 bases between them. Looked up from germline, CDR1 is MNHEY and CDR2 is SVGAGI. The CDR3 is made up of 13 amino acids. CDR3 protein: CASSSSGSTEAFF. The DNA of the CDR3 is TGTGCCAGCAGTTCCTCCGGGAGCACTGAAGCTTTCTTT.

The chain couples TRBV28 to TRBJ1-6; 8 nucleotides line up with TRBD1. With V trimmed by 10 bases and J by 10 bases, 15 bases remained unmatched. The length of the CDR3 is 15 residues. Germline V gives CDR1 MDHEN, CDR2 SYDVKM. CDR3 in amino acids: CATTGRPRGRSPLHF. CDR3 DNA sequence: TGTGCCACCACTGGGCGACCCAGGGGGCGATCACCCCTCCACTTT.

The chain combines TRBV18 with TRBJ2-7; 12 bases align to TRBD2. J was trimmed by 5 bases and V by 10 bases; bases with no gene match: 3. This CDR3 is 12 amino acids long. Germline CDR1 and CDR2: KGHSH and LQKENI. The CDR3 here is CATRTSGDEQYF. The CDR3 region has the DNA TGTGCCACCCGGACTAGCGGGGACGAGCAGTACTTC.

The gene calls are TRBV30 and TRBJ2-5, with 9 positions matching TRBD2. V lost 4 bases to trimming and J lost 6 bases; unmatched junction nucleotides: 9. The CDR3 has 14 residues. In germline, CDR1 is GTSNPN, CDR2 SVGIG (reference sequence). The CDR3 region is CAWKTAGGLQTQYF. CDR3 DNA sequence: TGTGCCTGGAAGACAGCGGGGGGACTGCAGACCCAGTACTTC.

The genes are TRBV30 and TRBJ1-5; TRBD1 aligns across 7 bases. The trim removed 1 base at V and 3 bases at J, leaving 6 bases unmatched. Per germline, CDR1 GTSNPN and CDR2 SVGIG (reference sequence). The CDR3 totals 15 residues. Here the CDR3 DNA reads TGTGCCTGGAGTGAACAGGGGCCTTTCAATCAGCCCCAGCATTTT. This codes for CAWSEQGPFNQPQHF.

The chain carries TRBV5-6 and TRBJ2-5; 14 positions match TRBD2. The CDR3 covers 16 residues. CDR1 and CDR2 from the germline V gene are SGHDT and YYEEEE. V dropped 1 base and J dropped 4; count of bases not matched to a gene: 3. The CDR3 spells CASSLRLAGGLETQYF. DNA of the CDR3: TGTGCCAGCAGCTTGAGACTAGCGGGGGGGCTAGAGACCCAGTACTTC.

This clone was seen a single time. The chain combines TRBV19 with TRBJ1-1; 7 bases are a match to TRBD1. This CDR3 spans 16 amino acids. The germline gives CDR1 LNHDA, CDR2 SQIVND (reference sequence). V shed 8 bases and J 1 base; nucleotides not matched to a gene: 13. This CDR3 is CASADFRGQTNTEAFF. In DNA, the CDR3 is TGTGCCAGTGCCGACTTCAGGGGACAGACGAACACTGAAGCTTTCTTT.

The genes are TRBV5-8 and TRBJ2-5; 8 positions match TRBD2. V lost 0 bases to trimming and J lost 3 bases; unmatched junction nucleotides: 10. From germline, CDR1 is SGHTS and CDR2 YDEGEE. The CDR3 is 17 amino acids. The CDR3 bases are TGTGCCAGCAGCTTGGGGGCTAGCGGGCTCGGCGAAGAGACCCAGTACTTC. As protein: CASSLGASGLGEETQYF.

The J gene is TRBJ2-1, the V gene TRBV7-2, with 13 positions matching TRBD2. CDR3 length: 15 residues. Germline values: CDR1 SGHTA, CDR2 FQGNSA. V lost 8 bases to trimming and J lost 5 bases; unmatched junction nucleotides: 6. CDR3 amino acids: CASCTSGGAHNEQFF. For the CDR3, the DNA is TGTGCCAGCTGCACTAGCGGGGGGGCCCACAATGAGCAGTTCTTC.

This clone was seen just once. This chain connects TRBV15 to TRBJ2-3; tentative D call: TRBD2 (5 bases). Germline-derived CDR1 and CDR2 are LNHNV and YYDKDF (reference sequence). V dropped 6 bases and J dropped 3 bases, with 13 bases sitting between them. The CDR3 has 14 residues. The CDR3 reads CATRLKGVTDTQYF. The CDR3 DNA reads TGTGCCACCAGATTGAAGGGAGTTACAGATACGCAGTATTTT.

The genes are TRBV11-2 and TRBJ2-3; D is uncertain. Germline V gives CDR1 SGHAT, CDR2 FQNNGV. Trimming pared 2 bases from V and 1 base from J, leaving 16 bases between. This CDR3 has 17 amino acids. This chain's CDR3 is CASSLQFGGLGTDTQYF. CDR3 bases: TGTGCCAGCAGCTTACAGTTCGGCGGCTTGGGCACAGATACGCAGTATTTT. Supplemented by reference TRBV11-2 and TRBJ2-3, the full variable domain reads EAGVAQSPRYKIIEKRQSVAFWCNPISGHATLYWYQQILGQGPKLLIQFQNNGVVDDSQLPKDRFSAERLKGVDSTLKIQPAKLEDSAVYLCASSLQFGGLGTDTQYFGPGTRLTVL.

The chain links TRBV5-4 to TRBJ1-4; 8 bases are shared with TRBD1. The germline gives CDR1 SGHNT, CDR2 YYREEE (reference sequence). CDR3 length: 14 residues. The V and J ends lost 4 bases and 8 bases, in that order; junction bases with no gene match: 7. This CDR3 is CASSQTGGGEKLFF. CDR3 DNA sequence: TGTGCCAGCAGCCAAACAGGGGGAGGGGAAAAACTGTTTTTT.

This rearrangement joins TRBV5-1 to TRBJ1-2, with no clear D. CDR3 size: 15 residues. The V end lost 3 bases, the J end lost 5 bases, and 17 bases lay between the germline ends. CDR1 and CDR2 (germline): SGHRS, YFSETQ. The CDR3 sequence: CASSSTLTTTYGYTF. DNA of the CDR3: TGCGCCAGCAGCTCCACTCTTACTACGACTTATGGCTACACCTTC. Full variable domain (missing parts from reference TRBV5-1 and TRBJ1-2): KAGVTQTPRYLIKTRGQQVTLSCSPISGHRSVSWYQQTPGQGLQFLFEYFSETQRNKGNFPGRFSGRQFSNSRSEMNVSTLELGDSALYLCASSSTLTTTYGYTFGSGTRLTVV.

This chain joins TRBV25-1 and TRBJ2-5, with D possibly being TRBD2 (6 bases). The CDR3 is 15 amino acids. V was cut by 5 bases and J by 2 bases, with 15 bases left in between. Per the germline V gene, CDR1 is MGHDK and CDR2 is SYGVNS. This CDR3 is CASSPGLGYQETQYF. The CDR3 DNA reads TGTGCCAGCAGTCCGGGACTGGGTTATCAAGAGACCCAGTACTTC.

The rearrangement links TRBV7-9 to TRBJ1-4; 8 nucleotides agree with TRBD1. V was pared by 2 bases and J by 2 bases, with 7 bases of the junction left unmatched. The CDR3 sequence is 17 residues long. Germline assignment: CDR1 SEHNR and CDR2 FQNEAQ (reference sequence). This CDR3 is CASSLWTGSGTNEKLFF. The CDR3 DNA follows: TGTGCCAGCAGCTTATGGACAGGGAGCGGCACTAATGAAAAACTGTTTTTT.

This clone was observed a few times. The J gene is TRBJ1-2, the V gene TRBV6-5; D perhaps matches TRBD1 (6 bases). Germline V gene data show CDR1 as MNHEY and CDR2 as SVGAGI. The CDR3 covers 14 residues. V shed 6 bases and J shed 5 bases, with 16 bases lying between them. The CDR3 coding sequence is TGTGCCAGCAGACCCCGACAGGCTTCTTATGGCTACACCTTC. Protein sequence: CASRPRQASYGYTF.